The next 13 T cell receptor beta chains were all read from a single sample in a study of beta chain features in type 1 diabetes (dated by TCRdb to the late 2010s). Library preparation employed the immunoSEQ multiplex PCR assay. The entire amount of isolated RNA was reverse transcribed using the High Capacity cDNA Reverse Transcription Kit, so the sequenced TCRB transcripts were expressed ones. What TCRdb holds here is the immuneACCESS table cut down to in-frame rearrangements. Part of the clones is not present; checked against another copy, under half of the missing clones reflect an unresolved V gene, and the others are unexplained. This sample comprises around 500,000 clones, roughly 11% of them detected only once. The ten largest clones represent 0.045% to 0.05% of the sample. The sequencing input was naive CD4+ T cells from blood. Explained via the paper, the cell subset or site label denotes: true naive CD4+ T cells. These receptor sequences come from a woman between 18 and 30 years old in good health.

This chain links TRBV11-2 with TRBJ2-7; TRBD1 is a possible D gene (5 bases). The CDR3 extends over 15 amino acids. In germline, CDR1 is SGHAT, CDR2 FQNNGV. V was shortened by 4 bases and J by 0 bases, with 13 bases between the two germline ends. In DNA form, the CDR3 reads TGTGCCAGCAGCTCCAGGGCCATAGCCTCCTACGAGCAGTACTTC. This gives the protein CASSSRAIASYEQYF.

V and J are TRBV7-2 and TRBJ2-1; 14 bases line up with TRBD2. This CDR3 comprises 17 residues. The ends lost 1 base at V and 9 bases at J; junction bases unmatched: 8. Germline-derived CDR1 and CDR2 are SGHTA and FQGNSA. DNA of the CDR3: TGTGCCAGCAGCTTAGATCGCGGGGGACTAGCGGGAGTTGAGCAGTTCTTC. Its translation: CASSLDRGGLAGVEQFF.

V gene TRBV18 combines with J gene TRBJ2-2; D possibly matches TRBD1 or TRBD2 (5 bases each). The CDR3 is 15 amino acids. V dropped 0 bases and J dropped 7 bases, with 12 bases sitting between them. CDR1 is KGHSH, CDR2 LQKENI, per germline. This CDR3 reads CASSPPRGADGELFF. The CDR3 region has the DNA TGTGCCAGCTCACCACCGAGGGGTGCGGACGGGGAGCTGTTTTTT.

The J gene is TRBJ2-7, the V gene TRBV11-3; 7 positions agree with TRBD2. Trimming at V came to 5 bases and at J to 9 bases, leaving 7 bases not matched to a gene. The length of the CDR3 is 12 residues. Germline V CDR1 and CDR2: SGHNT, YENEEA. The CDR3 loop reads CASSETSWWQYF. The CDR3 DNA is TGTGCCAGCAGCGAGACTAGCTGGTGGCAGTACTTC.

Concerning this clone: The sample contains more than one DNA sequence encoding this CDR3. The chain joins TRBV20-1 to TRBJ1-4; D not resolved. CDR1 and CDR2 from the germline V gene are DFQATT and SNEGSKA (reference sequence). V gave up 6 bases and J gave up 6 bases, with 5 bases separating them. The CDR3 covers 10 residues. CDR3 protein: CSARDEKLFF. The DNA for the CDR3 is TGCAGTGCGAGGGATGAAAAACTGTTTTTT.

The chain combines TRBV4-3 with TRBJ2-7; TRBD1 matches 7 bases. With V trimmed by 2 bases and J by 2 bases, 9 bases remained unmatched. The CDR3 consists of 16 residues. The V gene's germline CDR1 is LGHNA and CDR2 YSLEER. The CDR3 sequence: CASSQKIGTEAYEQYF. The DNA for the CDR3 is TGCGCCAGCAGCCAAAAGATCGGGACAGAAGCCTACGAGCAGTACTTC.

This clone came up a few times. CDR3 in amino acids: CASSQGGRGQETQYF. The CDR3 nucleotides are TGTGCCAGCAGTCAAGGAGGCAGGGGACAAGAGACCCAGTACTTC. This chain uses TRBV5-6 with TRBJ2-5, with D possibly matching TRBD1 (6 bases). V was shortened by 5 bases and J by 2 bases, with 16 bases between the two germline ends. This CDR3 contains 15 residues. The germline V gene has CDR1 SGHDT and CDR2 YYEEEE. The full variable domain, completed using reference TRBV5-6 and TRBJ2-5, is DAGVTQSPTHLIKTRGQQVTLRCSPKSGHDTVSWYQQALGQGPQFIFQYYEEEERQRGNFPDRFSGHQFPNYSSELNVNALLLGDSALYLCASSQGGRGQETQYFGPGTRLLVL.

This clone came up a few times. Here the CDR3 DNA reads TGCAGCGCCAACCAGGGGAGGCCTGAAGCTTTCTTT. It codes for CSANQGRPEAFF. V is TRBV29-1 and J is TRBJ1-1; perhaps TRBD1 as D (6 bases). Germline CDR1 and CDR2: SQVTM and ANQGSEA. This CDR3 is built from 12 residues. The V and J ends lost 7 bases and 6 bases respectively, with 15 bases between them.

A remark on this clone: Different DNA sequences within this sample yield the same CDR3. The gene calls are TRBV2 and TRBJ1-1; D call uncertain. Germline CDR1 is SNHLY and CDR2 is FYNNEI. V was cut by 0 bases and J by 5 bases, with 7 bases left in between. The CDR3 length is 13 residues. CDR3 amino acids: CASSEARVTEAFF. As DNA, the CDR3 is TGTGCCAGCAGTGAAGCTAGGGTTACTGAAGCTTTCTTT.

The sample holds a few counts of this clone. CDR3 sequence (DNA): TGCGCCAGCACCCCGAGCGGCAGCCAAGAGACCCAGTACTTC. Translation gives CASTPSGSQETQYF. This chain connects TRBV5-1 to TRBJ2-5; D possibly corresponds to TRBD2 (5 bases). Trimming left V 6 bases short and J 1 base short, with 13 bases between. Germline V gene sequence: CDR1 SGHRS, CDR2 YFSETQ. The length of the CDR3 is 14 residues.

The chain couples TRBV5-1 to TRBJ1-2; 7 bases align to TRBD1. V trimming: 4 bases; J trimming: 6 bases; junction bases outside the gene matches: 6. This CDR3 contains 13 residues. Germline-derived CDR1 and CDR2 are SGHRS and YFSETQ. The CDR3 is CASSPGQADGYTF. The CDR3 nucleotides are TGCGCCAGCAGCCCCGGACAGGCTGATGGCTACACCTTC.

The CDR3: CASSQEDRGWETQYF. The CDR3 DNA reads as TGTGCCAGCAGCCAAGAAGACAGGGGCTGGGAGACCCAGTACTTC. The chain uses TRBV14 and TRBJ2-5; 8 bases are a match to TRBD1. Trimming removed 0 bases from V and 5 bases from J; junction bases left unmatched: 5. The CDR3 length is 15 residues. Germline V lookup: CDR1 SGHDN, CDR2 FVKESK.

V usage is TRBV30 and J usage is TRBJ1-4; D might be TRBD1 (6 bases). The CDR3 has 14 amino acids. The germline V and J ends were trimmed by 1 base and 8 bases, with 14 bases remaining between them. CDR1 is GTSNPN and CDR2 is SVGIG in the germline V gene (reference sequence). The CDR3 DNA reads TGTGCCTGGAGTGGGCAGGGTACAGGGGAAAAACTGTTTTTT. This translates into CAWSGQGTGEKLFF.